This T cell receptor beta chain came from a study of blood T cell repertoires in COVID-19. About the study: Acute and convalescent COVID-19 samples came from the United States, Italy and Spain. Sample material is recorded as cDNA or gDNA derived from T cells, B-cell-depleted T cells, or PBMCs.

Methods used by the authors: Nucleated cell counts were estimated from reference gene primer amplification. Profiling relied on immunoSEQ multiplex PCR, and the TCRdb table lists in-frame clones only, not all of them. That table supplies the V and J calls and clone size; D and trimming were determined from the DNA. The table has about 200,000 clones, over 80% seen once. V was trimmed by 6 bases and J by 5 bases, leaving 14 bases between them. Germline V gene lookup returns CDR1 SGHRS and CDR2 YFSETQ. This CDR3 has 14 residues. The TCR was taken from a middle-aged man with acute or convalescent COVID-19. Sequences were obtained from peripheral blood. The chain combines TRBV5-1 with TRBJ2-2, with a weak D call TRBD1 (6 bases). CDR3 nucleotide sequence: TGCGCCAGCAACGTCAGGGGTGGAACCGGGGAGCTGTTTTTT. It is translated as CASNVRGGTGELFF.